Listed below are T cell receptor beta chains from one sample, sequenced in a study of cytomegalovirus exposure and HLA in healthy donors. Clones were sequenced by immunoSEQ multiplex PCR, and TCRdb holds only the in-frame ones, with some missing. The sample holds about 130,000 clones, over 75% seen once. Sequenced sample: PBMCs. Every receptor here comes from a boy aged 5-17 years in good health and CMV-seronegative. Both conserved end residues are part of each CDR3. The order of the fields is V gene, D gene, clone size, J gene, CDR3 DNA, CDR3 protein. A D gene is named only where the DNA matches it firmly. Size is stated for part of the rows, as once, few or many counts, or as a class when the clone is expanded.

>TRBV7-9|.|.|TRBJ1-3
TGTGCCAGCAGCTTTCCGCGGGGAGCCGACCTCTCTGGAAACACCATATATTTT
CASSFPRGADLSGNTIYF
>TRBV9|TRBD2|.|TRBJ2-7
TGTGCCAGCAGCGTAGGGGGGACTAGCGGGAGCGATTACGAGCAGTACTTC
CASSVGGTSGSDYEQYF
>TRBV10-3|.|.|TRBJ2-7
TGTGCCATCAGTGAGGTCAACAGGGGAGGTCCCCAACTCTCCTACGAGCAGTACTTC
CAISEVNRGGPQLSYEQYF
>TRBV2|TRBD2|.|TRBJ2-1
TGTGCCAGCAGTGAAGGACTAGCGGGAGGGTGGTATGAGCAGTTCTTC
CASSEGLAGGWYEQFF
>TRBV7-9|TRBD1|few|TRBJ1-1
TGTGCCAGCAGTTATACAGGGGGCACTGAAGCTTTCTTT
CASSYTGGTEAFF
>TRBV29-1|TRBD1|few|TRBJ2-2
TGCAGCGTTGCGAGACAGGGGGCCGGGGAGCTGTTTTTT
CSVARQGAGELFF
>TRBV19|.|.|TRBJ1-5
TGTGCCAGTAGTAAGGGGAGGGCAGATCCTAATCAGCCCCAGCATTTT
CASSKGRADPNQPQHF
>TRBV7-9|TRBD1|few|TRBJ2-3
TGTGCCAGCAGCGGACCAGGGGGAGGCACAGATACGCAGTATTTT
CASSGPGGGTDTQYF
>TRBV4-3|.|.|TRBJ1-5
TGCGCCAGCAGCCAAGAGGCAGGCCGAAGTCAGCCCCAGCATTTT
CASSQEAGRSQPQHF
>TRBV10-3|.|.|TRBJ2-7
TGTGCCATCAGTGACTCCTCCTACGAGCAGTACTTC
CAISDSSYEQYF
>TRBV5-1|.|.|TRBJ2-3
TGCGCCAGCAGCTTGGCCAGCGGCAGCACAGATACGCAGTATTTT
CASSLASGSTDTQYF
>TRBV6-1|TRBD2|.|TRBJ2-5
TGTGCCAGCAGTTTTACTAGCGGGACTGAGACCCAGTACTTC
CASSFTSGTETQYF
>TRBV15|TRBD2|.|TRBJ2-7
TGTGCCACCAGCAGAGATTGGCCTGGGGGGGGACGCGAGCAGTACTTC
CATSRDWPGGGREQYF
>TRBV7-2|.|.|TRBJ2-1
TGTGCCAGCAGCCCCGGGGAACACAATGAGCAGTTCTTC
CASSPGEHNEQFF
>TRBV5-6|.|once|TRBJ2-3
TGTGCCAGCAGCTTGGGGGCCGGCACAGATACGCAGTATTTT
CASSLGAGTDTQYF
>TRBV27|.|.|TRBJ2-3
TGTGCCACCGCAGGGCTGGAGACTAGCACAGATACGCAGTATTTT
CATAGLETSTDTQYF
>TRBV6-5|.|.|TRBJ2-2
TGTGTCAGCAGTTACTCGGGGGCAGGAAACACCGGGGAGCTGTTTTTT
CVSSYSGAGNTGELFF
>TRBV7-3|TRBD2|.|TRBJ2-3
TGTGCCAGCAGCCTAACCCGAGGACTAGCGGGAGGGAAAGATACGCAGTATTTT
CASSLTRGLAGGKDTQYF